This TCR beta chain was identified during a study of blood T cell repertoires in COVID-19. Study overall: Samples taken during acute and convalescent COVID-19 were collected in the United States, Italy and Spain. T cells, B-cell-depleted T cells, or PBMCs provided the cDNA or gDNA that served as material.

The CDR3 runs to 13 residues. CDR1 is LNHDA, CDR2 SQIVND, per germline (reference sequence). V was clipped by 1 base and J by 8 bases, with 11 bases between them. Original handling: Amplification of reference gene primers was used by the study to estimate nucleated cell counts. Measured with immunoSEQ multiplex PCR; TCRdb has only the in-frame clones, and not every one. That table is the source of V, J and clone size, and D and trimming were worked out from the DNA. The table has about 320,000 clones, almost 85% seen once; the top ten hold 7.2%. Sample: peripheral blood. The chain has TRBV19 and TRBJ1-1; D gene unclear. This clonotype was obtained from a human donor in a cohort sampled during active COVID-19. The CDR3 reads CASSIATALEAFF. The CDR3 DNA reads as TGTGCCAGTAGTATAGCCACAGCCCTCGAAGCTTTCTTT.